Here is one T cell receptor beta chain with its context. Its antigen is still unknown. The data were taken from a study of T cells expressing NK-cell markers. The overall study: Seven HCMV-seropositive donors and one seronegative donor made up the eight sequenced donors.

Scientists made TCR beta cDNA using 5'RACE template switching with UMIs. From its re-call of the 5' RACE reads, TCRdb lists each CDR3 protein once, without DNA. The ten top clones account for 7.3%, within a sample of 440,000 or so distinct CDR3 sequences. Study-wide results and limits: A few donors likewise had their CD3+CD56-NKG2C+ fraction led by these clonotypes.

The CDR3 loop spans 12 amino acids. Germline V gene lookup returns CDR1 SQVTM and CDR2 ANQGSEA. Material for sequencing was blood T cells: a sorted CD56 or NKG2C T cell subset, CD4+ or CD8+ T cells, or bulk PBMC T cells (not recorded which). This clonotype originated in a woman aged 18 to 75 in good health. The chain recombines TRBV29-1 with TRBJ2-7; the TCRdb D gene call, TRBD1, has no DNA to confirm it. CDR3: CSVKQGTHEQYF.